These 6 T cell receptor beta chains originate from one sample sequenced in a study of prognosis after radiotherapy for stage I lung cancer. Researchers used two-round multiplex PCR to amplify TCR beta CDR3 starting from genomic DNA. First-round PCR employed TRBV- and TRBJ-specific primers for each gene. One entry per CDR3 protein results from TCRdb running MiXCR on the multiplex PCR reads. The sample contains 23,000 or so distinct CDR3 sequences, about 37% of which appear only once. The sequences come from PBMCs, collected before or after stereotactic body radiation therapy (not recorded which). These receptors all stem from a donor of 50 years or more with non-small cell lung cancer.

In this sample, this clonotype turned up many times. This chain links TRBV2 with TRBJ2-7; D remains ambiguous. V lost 3 bases, J lost 2 bases, and 14 bases lay in between. CDR1 SNHLY and CDR2 FYNNEI come from the germline V gene. The CDR3 has 15 residues. CDR3 coding DNA: TGTGCCAGCAGTGATTTGACCGCCTCTACCTACGAGCAGTACTTC. This encodes CASSDLTASTYEQYF.

This clonotype was counted ten times or more. This sequence joins TRBV14 and TRBJ1-2; D possibly corresponds to TRBD1 (6 bases). The ends were cut back, 3 bases at V and 8 bases at J, with 10 bases in the middle. Germline assignment: CDR1 SGHDN and CDR2 FVKESK. The CDR3 has 12 amino acids. The CDR3 spells CASSQDRSGYTF. CDR3 DNA sequence: TGTGCCAGCAGCCAGGACAGATCGGGCTACACCTTC.

This clonotype was picked up a small number of times. With a much larger clone just one base away, this may be a read error. The rearrangement links TRBV6-1 to TRBJ1-5; 7 bases are a match to TRBD1. Germline assignment: CDR1 MNHNS and CDR2 SASEGT. The CDR3 contains 14 residues. V lost 6 bases to trimming and J lost 6 bases; unmatched junction nucleotides: 8. In nucleotides, the CDR3 is TGTGCCAGCAGCCTCGACAGGGACCCTCAGCCCCAGCATTTT. Protein product: CASSLDRDPQPQHF.

This clonotype was seen ten or more times. This chain uses TRBV20-1 with TRBJ1-1; D remains unclear. The CDR3 sequence is 11 residues long. The V end lost 2 bases, the J end lost 7 bases, and 8 bases lay between the germline ends. The V gene's germline CDR1 is DFQATT and CDR2 SNEGSKA (reference sequence). CDR3 coding DNA: TGCAGTGCTAGAATAGGCAGTGAAGCTTTCTTT. This gives the protein CSARIGSEAFF.

This clonotype was found many times. The chain uses TRBV20-1 and TRBJ2-3; the D gene is possibly TRBD2 (5 bases). This CDR3 is built from 16 residues. Trimming removed 4 bases from V and 0 bases from J, with 17 bases in between. Germline values: CDR1 DFQATT, CDR2 SNEGSKA (reference sequence). The CDR3 loop is CSATPGAEASTDTQYF. The CDR3 DNA is TGCAGTGCTACACCCGGAGCGGAGGCTAGCACAGATACGCAGTATTTT.

This clonotype was recorded many times. The chain has TRBV4-1 and TRBJ1-2; possibly TRBD1 for D (6 bases). Trimming took off 3 bases at V and 4 bases at J, with 12 bases between the two ends. The CDR3 is 14 residues long. Germline CDR1 MGHRA, CDR2 YSYEKL. CDR3 nucleotide sequence: TGCGCCAGCAGCCACGCGGGACAAAGCTATGGCTACACCTTC. This sequence encodes CASSHAGQSYGYTF.